This T cell receptor beta chain was documented in a study of blood T cell repertoires in COVID-19. Background on the study: Collection of acute and convalescent COVID-19 samples took place in the United States, Italy and Spain. PBMCs, B-cell-depleted T cells, or T cells were the source of the cDNA or gDNA that made up the material.

In the authors' methods: Using reference gene primer amplification, nucleated cell counts were estimated. The protocol was immunoSEQ multiplex PCR, while the TCRdb copy is restricted to in-frame clones and leaves out a portion. V, J and clone size reflect that table, while D and trimming were determined from the DNA. The sample carries some 270,000 clones, 80% to 90% recorded once. The germline CDR1 and CDR2 sequences are MDHEN and SYDVKM. V lost 6 bases, J lost 7 bases, and 13 bases lay in between. The CDR3 length is 13 residues. The receptor's source is a man aged 25 to 45 with acute or convalescent COVID-19. Sequencing was carried out using peripheral blood. This rearrangement joins TRBV28 to TRBJ2-1, with a possible D match to TRBD1 (6 bases). The CDR3 reads CASRDGQFNEQFF. The CDR3, as DNA: TGTGCCAGCAGGGACGGACAGTTTAATGAGCAGTTCTTC.